This is a list of T cell receptor beta chains from one sample in a study of T cell repertoires in cytomegalovirus infection. One entry per CDR3 protein results from TCRdb running MiXCR on the reads. The repertoire holds about 80,000 distinct CDR3 sequences, with 3.7% as singletons. Source material: PBMCs. The receptors derive from a human donor in good health (CMV status not recorded). Some clones in this sample may be carry-over from other donors' samples. Both conserved end residues are part of each CDR3. A D gene is named only where the DNA matches it firmly. Only part of the rows carry a size: once, few, many, or a class if the clone is expanded.

DNA	CDR3	length	J	D	size	V
TGCGCCAGCAGCCAAGAAGGCAGGGGGCAAGGCTACACCTTC	CASSQEGRGQGYTF	14	TRBJ1-2	TRBD1	many	TRBV4-3
TGTGCCAGCAGCTTATCCAGTCAGGGCTATGGCTACACCTTC	CASSLSSQGYGYTF	14	TRBJ1-2	-	many	TRBV7-2
TGTGCCAGCAGTTTAAAGGGGTCTGGAAACACCATATATTTT	CASSLKGSGNTIYF	14	TRBJ1-3	-	many	TRBV27
TGTGCCAGCAGCCGTCGGGGTACCGGGGCCAACGTCCTGACTTTC	CASSRRGTGANVLTF	15	TRBJ2-6	-	many	TRBV28
TGTGCCAGCATACCCAGGGTGGGCTCCTACGAGCAGTACTTC	CASIPRVGSYEQYF	14	TRBJ2-7	-	many	TRBV2
TGTGCCAGCAGCTTAGCGGCCGGGGGGGACAGGGCCTACGAGCAGTACTTC	CASSLAAGGDRAYEQYF	17	TRBJ2-7	-	many	TRBV7-8
TGTGCCAGCTCAAGGGGCAGGGACTCCAATGAGCAGTTCTTC	CASSRGRDSNEQFF	14	TRBJ2-1	-	many	TRBV10-3
TGTGCCAGCAGCTTCGACAGAGGCGGCTACACCTTC	CASSFDRGGYTF	12	TRBJ1-2	-	many	TRBV7-2
TGTGCCAGCAGCTTTGGGTCTACAGGTAGCAATCAGCCCCAGCATTTT	CASSFGSTGSNQPQHF	16	TRBJ1-5	-	many	TRBV7-2
TGTGCCAGCAGCTTCGGTCGCCACAGGGGATCTAACTATGGCTACACCTTC	CASSFGRHRGSNYGYTF	17	TRBJ1-2	TRBD1	many	TRBV7-2
TGTGCCAGCAGCCAAGCGTCGGGGACTCCCTATGGCTACACCTTC	CASSQASGTPYGYTF	15	TRBJ1-2	-	many	TRBV3-1
TGCGCCAGCAGCTTCGAGGGACAAGTCACTGAAGCTTTCTTT	CASSFEGQVTEAFF	14	TRBJ1-1	-	many	TRBV5-1
TGTGCCAGCAGACTTAGGGACACAGATACGCAGTATTTT	CASRLRDTDTQYF	13	TRBJ2-3	-	many	TRBV5-4
TGTGCCAGCAGTTTAACGAAACAGGGAGGTGGCTACACCTTC	CASSLTKQGGGYTF	14	TRBJ1-2	-	many	TRBV28
TGTGCCAGCAGCTTACGGGGACAAGGAGACTACACCTTC	CASSLRGQGDYTF	13	TRBJ1-2	-	many	TRBV7-2
TGTGCCAGTAGCAAACAGGGGGCCGGTACTGGCTACACCTTC	CASSKQGAGTGYTF	14	TRBJ1-2	TRBD1	many	TRBV19
TGTGCCAGCAGTGAAGTCGGCGGGGGGGTGCGCTACACCTTC	CASSEVGGGVRYTF	14	TRBJ1-2	-	many	TRBV6-1
TGCAGCTACCGGACAGGGGAAGGGAACACCGGGGAGCTGTTTTTT	CSYRTGEGNTGELFF	15	TRBJ2-2	TRBD1	many	TRBV29-1
TGTGCCAGCAGCTTGGCAGGGAGGGAAAAACTGTTTTTT	CASSLAGREKLFF	13	TRBJ1-4	-	many	TRBV7-2
TGTGCCTGGAAAGGGGAAAGGGATCAGCCCCAGCATTTT	CAWKGERDQPQHF	13	TRBJ1-5	-	many	TRBV30
TGTGCCAGCAGCCAATATCCCGGGACAACTAACTATGGCTACACCTTC	CASSQYPGTTNYGYTF	16	TRBJ1-2	-	many	TRBV28
TGCAGTGCTAGGGTTTTAGGACGGGAGCCAGATACGCAGTATTTT	CSARVLGREPDTQYF	15	TRBJ2-3	-	many	TRBV20-1
TGTGCCAGCAGCCGTCGAAAGTCTGGCTACACCTTC	CASSRRKSGYTF	12	TRBJ1-2	-	many	TRBV5-8
TGTGCCACCAGCAGAGGTACGGGACTCACAAATTCACCCCTCCACTTT	CATSRGTGLTNSPLHF	16	TRBJ1-6	-	few	TRBV15
TGTGCCAGCAGCTTAGAATTCTATCAGCCCCAGCATTTT	CASSLEFYQPQHF	13	TRBJ1-5	-	many	TRBV7-2
TGTGCCAGCAGTTTCCTGACAGGCGAAGCTTTCTTT	CASSFLTGEAFF	12	TRBJ1-1	-	many	TRBV27
TGTGCCAGCAGCTCCGGACTATACACTGAAGCTTTCTTT	CASSSGLYTEAFF	13	TRBJ1-1	-	many	TRBV28
TGTGCCAGCAGTTTACTTAGGCTGGAGCAGTACTTC	CASSLLRLEQYF	12	TRBJ2-7	-	many	TRBV27
TGTGCCAGCAGTTTCCGGGACAGCGGCTACACCTTC	CASSFRDSGYTF	12	TRBJ1-2	TRBD1	many	TRBV6-1
TGTGCCAGCACCTCGACAGGGAGGGCCGGGGAGCTGTTTTTT	CASTSTGRAGELFF	14	TRBJ2-2	-	many	TRBV12-3/TRBV12-4
TGTGCCAGCAGTTACTCGACGGACGCCCGGGAGAGGGGTTTCGATGATTTCACTGAAGCTTTCTTT	CASSYSTDARERGFDDFTEAFF	22	TRBJ1-1	-	many	TRBV6-2/TRBV6-3
TGTGCCAGCCGACAGGGCGTATATAATTCACCCCTCCACTTT	CASRQGVYNSPLHF	14	TRBJ1-6	TRBD1	many	TRBV27
TGTGCCAGCAGCTTAGCGCGTCAATGGGGACAACAATTTTCTAATGAGCAGTTCTTC	CASSLARQWGQQFSNEQFF	19	TRBJ2-1	-	many	TRBV7-8
TGTGCCAGCAGTCGACAGGATCAAGAGACCCAGTACTTC	CASSRQDQETQYF	13	TRBJ2-5	-	many	TRBV12-3/TRBV12-4
TGTGCCTGGAGGAGCCTAGGAAACACCATATATTTT	CAWRSLGNTIYF	12	TRBJ1-3	-	many	TRBV30
TGTGCCATCACCACGGGTCAGGGTACCTATGGCTACACCTTC	CAITTGQGTYGYTF	14	TRBJ1-2	-	many	TRBV10-3
TGTGCCAGCAGTTACTTCCAGGGGAGGACCCAGTACTTC	CASSYFQGRTQYF	13	TRBJ2-5	-	many	TRBV6-6
TGTGCCAGCAGCTCAGGGCAGATCATGAACACTGAAGCGTTCTTT	CASSSGQIMNTEAFF	15	TRBJ1-1	-	-	TRBV7-8
TGCGCCAGCAGCCAAGATGTCCGAGGAATAAAGAACACTGAAGCTTTCTTT	CASSQDVRGIKNTEAFF	17	TRBJ1-1	-	many	TRBV4-1
TGCAGTGCTAGAGATCGAGGGACAGGGGGCAATGAGCAGTTCTTC	CSARDRGTGGNEQFF	15	TRBJ2-1	TRBD1	many	TRBV20-1
TGTGCCAGCAGCGGGAGTTATAGCAATCAGCCCCAGCATTTT	CASSGSYSNQPQHF	14	TRBJ1-5	-	many	TRBV2
TGTGCCAGCAGCTTAGAAGTCGCCAGGTCAACCTATAATTCACCCCTCCACTTT	CASSLEVARSTYNSPLHF	18	TRBJ1-6	-	medium-sized	TRBV7-2
TGTGCCAGCAGTAAAGGGGACCGGGATCAGCCCCAGCATTTT	CASSKGDRDQPQHF	14	TRBJ1-5	-	many	TRBV27
TGTGCCAGCAGTCCAACACCGGGACTCGGGGGAGGGGAGCTGTTTTTT	CASSPTPGLGGGELFF	16	TRBJ2-2	-	many	TRBV6-2/TRBV6-3
TGTGCCAGCAGCCCACAGGACAGGGGCTATGGCTACACCTTC	CASSPQDRGYGYTF	14	TRBJ1-2	TRBD1	many	TRBV6-1
TGTGCCAGTAGTATAAACGACTTCCCGGGGGCTGAAGCTTTCTTT	CASSINDFPGAEAFF	15	TRBJ1-1	-	many	TRBV19
TGTGCCAGCAGCTTGGCAGGAGGGGACACCATATATTTT	CASSLAGGDTIYF	13	TRBJ1-3	-	-	TRBV7-2
TGTGCCAGCAGCTTGTGGACAGGGGGCAACTATGGCTACACCTTC	CASSLWTGGNYGYTF	15	TRBJ1-2	TRBD1	many	TRBV5-6
TGTGCCAGGATGGCATACTGGGGGAGCACAGATACGCAGTATTTT	CARMAYWGSTDTQYF	15	TRBJ2-3	-	many	TRBV7-2
TGTGCCACCAGCAGGGCAGGGATCTATGGCTACACCTTC	CATSRAGIYGYTF	13	TRBJ1-2	-	many	TRBV15
TGTGCCAGCAGCTCCGGGCACCCCCAGCATTTT	CASSSGHPQHF	11	TRBJ1-5	-	many	TRBV7-2
TGTGCCATCAGTGTAACGGGGAATCAGCCCCAGCATTTT	CAISVTGNQPQHF	13	TRBJ1-5	-	many	TRBV10-3
TGTGCCAGCAGTTTAGCATCAGCGGGGGGGCGGGGTGAGCAGTTCTTC	CASSLASAGGRGEQFF	16	TRBJ2-1	TRBD2	-	TRBV28
TGTGCCACCAGTGATCCAGGAGCCAGCAATCAGCCCCAGCATTTT	CATSDPGASNQPQHF	15	TRBJ1-5	-	many	TRBV24-1
TGCGCCAGCAGCCCGGGAGACAGGGGGCATCTTGGGGAGCAGTACTTC	CASSPGDRGHLGEQYF	16	TRBJ2-7	TRBD1	many	TRBV5-1
TGTGCCAGCAGCCGAGAGCTCGGGGGGGGTACTGAAGCTTTCTTT	CASSRELGGGTEAFF	15	TRBJ1-1	-	many	TRBV6-2/TRBV6-3
TGCAGCGTCGCGCCTGGAGGCGGAAACACTGAAGCTTTCTTT	CSVAPGGGNTEAFF	14	TRBJ1-1	-	many	TRBV29-1
TGTGCCAGCAGCTCGCTCGGACAGACCGACAATGAGCAGTTCTTC	CASSSLGQTDNEQFF	15	TRBJ2-1	-	many	TRBV7-9
TGTGCCAGCAGCTTAGATAGCCAGACGAACAGGGACCGGTTCTTC	CASSLDSQTNRDRFF	15	TRBJ2-1	-	many	TRBV7-6